One and the same sample provided the 25 T cell receptor beta chains below, sequenced in a study of Ad26.COV2.S vaccination and SARS-CoV-2 variants. Treatment given: some 20 received Ad26.COV2.S at low or high dose, single or two shots; roughly 5 received placebo; per-sample allocation not given. Day 63 following the first vaccine or placebo injection was when the samples were taken. The repertoire was sequenced with immunoSEQ multiplex PCR; TCRdb's copy has only in-frame clones and lacks some. The table lists some 250,000 clones, over 75% of them singletons. The sample in question was peripheral blood, obtained in a trial of Ad26.COV2.S vaccine versus placebo. These receptor sequences come from a person between 18 and 65 years old who received the Ad26.COV2.S COVID-19 vaccine or a placebo.

This chain joins TRBV6-5 and TRBJ1-2; D call uncertain. The CDR3 covers 12 residues. Germline CDR1 MNHEY, CDR2 SVGAGI. The V end lost 5 bases, the J end lost 5 bases, and 9 bases lay between the germline ends. The CDR3 DNA is TGTGCCAGCAGTAAAAAAGGGTATGGCTACACCTTC. Its protein is CASSKKGYGYTF.

This clone was observed a single time. The chain is built from TRBV11-2 and TRBJ1-5, with no clear D. This CDR3 spans 13 amino acids. With 2 bases removed from V and 4 bases from J, the gap between germline ends came to 6 bases. Germline loops: CDR1 SGHAT, CDR2 FQNNGV. CDR3 region: CASSLSRNQPQHF. The CDR3 DNA sequence: TGTGCCAGCAGCTTATCTAGGAATCAGCCCCAGCATTTT.

The J gene is TRBJ2-7, the V gene TRBV3-1 (or the pseudogene TRBV3-2); no clear D. V was pared by 1 base and J by 0 bases, with 10 bases between. This CDR3 contains 15 residues. Germline CDR1 reads LGHDT; CDR2 reads YNNKEL (reference sequence). The CDR3 protein is CASSQVPSGSYEQYF. The CDR3 DNA sequence: TGTGCCAGCAGCCAAGTCCCCTCGGGCTCCTACGAGCAGTACTTC.

The CDR3 sequence is CASSRDRWVYEQYF. The CDR3 region has the DNA TGTGCCAGTAGCCGGGACAGGTGGGTCTACGAGCAGTACTTC. V and J are TRBV19 and TRBJ2-7; 8 bases match TRBD1. Germline CDR1 is LNHDA and CDR2 is SQIVND (reference sequence). This CDR3 region has 14 residues. V was clipped by 6 bases and J by 3 bases; unmatched bases: 7.

The chain is built from TRBV11-3 and TRBJ2-1, with 8 positions matching TRBD2. V shed 5 bases and J 4 bases; nucleotides not matched to a gene: 7. CDR1 and CDR2 from the germline V gene are SGHNT and YENEEA. There are 15 residues in the CDR3. The chain's CDR3 is CASSPRAGVYNEQFF. In DNA form, the CDR3 reads TGTGCCAGCAGCCCCCGAGCGGGAGTGTACAATGAGCAGTTCTTC.

The chain employs TRBV6-2 or TRBV6-3 and TRBJ1-1; 8 positions agree with TRBD1. V gave up 6 bases and J gave up 1 base; unmatched junction bases: 7. Germline CDR1 reads MNHEY; CDR2 reads SVGEGT. This CDR3 is built from 15 residues. The CDR3 region is CASSLRGLTNTEAFF. Written as DNA, the CDR3 is TGTGCCAGCAGCCTCAGGGGGCTAACGAACACTGAAGCTTTCTTT.

The gene calls are TRBV11-2 and TRBJ1-1; 8 bases match TRBD1. Per the germline V gene, CDR1 is SGHAT and CDR2 is FQNNGV. The junction had 3 bases not matched to a gene; V was cut back by 2 bases and J by 1 base. This CDR3 region has 15 residues. Written as DNA, the CDR3 is TGTGCCAGCAGCTTACAAGGGACAGGGAACACTGAAGCTTTCTTT. Amino acid sequence: CASSLQGTGNTEAFF.

The rearrangement joins TRBV9 to TRBJ1-3; D not certain. Trimming cost V 0 bases and J 1 base, with 8 bases left between them. Looked up from germline, CDR1 is SGDLS and CDR2 is YYNGEE. The CDR3 is 15 amino acids. CDR3 sequence reads: CASSVEVGSGNTIYF. The DNA for the CDR3 is TGTGCCAGCAGCGTAGAGGTGGGGTCTGGAAACACCATATATTTT. The entire variable domain, with the rest obtained from reference TRBV9 and TRBJ1-3, is as follows: DSGVTQTPKHLITATGQRVTLRCSPRSGDLSVYWYQQSLDQGLQFLIQYYNGEERAKGNILERFSAQQFPDLHSELNLSSLELGDSALYFCASSVEVGSGNTIYFGEGSWLTVV.

The chain couples TRBV21-1 to TRBJ1-5. TRBV21-1 is an annotated pseudogene. The CDR3 runs to 15 residues. The CDR3 DNA sequence: TGTGCCAGCAGCAAAGGGAGGGGTTCGGGTCAGCCCCAGCATTTT. It is translated as CASSKGRGSGQPQHF.

This chain links TRBV7-2 with TRBJ1-5, with D unclear. The V and J ends lost 1 base and 9 bases respectively, with 13 bases between them. This CDR3 contains 14 residues. Germline CDR1 is SGHTA and CDR2 is FQGNSA. The DNA for the CDR3 is TGTGCCAGCAGCTTAGAGGACGGGCCGGGGCCCCAGCATTTT. This codes for CASSLEDGPGPQHF.

The chain joins TRBV10-3 to TRBJ2-3; D is undetermined. Germline CDR1 ENHRY, CDR2 SYGVKD. Trimming shortened V by 3 bases and J by 1 base, and 2 bases separated the two germline ends. The CDR3 has 12 residues. CDR3 coding DNA: TGTGCCATCAGTGACGGCACAGATACGCAGTATTTT. Protein product: CAISDGTDTQYF.

This chain links TRBV30 with TRBJ1-1; D unclear. Trimming shortened V by 3 bases and J by 0 bases, and 5 bases separated the two germline ends. The CDR3 loop spans 12 amino acids. Germline V gene sequence: CDR1 GTSNPN, CDR2 SVGIG (reference sequence). The CDR3 DNA follows: TGTGCCTGGAGCAGATTGAACACTGAAGCTTTCTTT. It translates to CAWSRLNTEAFF.

The V and J genes are TRBV18 and TRBJ1-5; D is perhaps TRBD1 (5 bases). The CDR3 totals 14 residues. CDR1 is KGHSH, CDR2 LQKENI, per germline. Trimming removed 2 bases from V and 3 bases from J, with 8 bases in between. The CDR3 here is CASSPTGDNQPQHF. Written as DNA, the CDR3 is TGTGCCAGCTCACCAACGGGGGACAATCAGCCCCAGCATTTT.

The J gene is TRBJ2-3, the V gene TRBV4-1; 9 positions agree with TRBD1. The CDR3 has 14 residues. Germline loops: CDR1 MGHRA, CDR2 YSYEKL. The V segment lost 3 bases and the J segment 3 bases; nucleotides outside the gene matches: 1. CDR3 region: CASSHGTGTDTQYF. The CDR3, as DNA: TGCGCCAGCAGCCACGGGACAGGGACAGATACGCAGTATTTT.

V usage is TRBV3-1 (or the pseudogene TRBV3-2) and J usage is TRBJ1-2; D ambiguous. The CDR3 has 14 amino acids. Germline loops: CDR1 LGHDT, CDR2 YNNKEL (reference sequence). V was clipped by 0 bases and J by 3 bases, with 8 bases between them. In DNA, the CDR3 is TGTGCCAGCAGCCAAGATACGCGCGACTATGGCTACACCTTC. Protein product: CASSQDTRDYGYTF.

Concerning this clone: One end of the junction fails to match germline, which may point to a read error. The chain has TRBV27 and TRBJ2-7; TRBD1 matches at 9 bases. Per germline, CDR1 MNHEY and CDR2 SMNVEV (reference sequence). The length of the CDR3 is 13 residues. CDR3 sequence: CASSRGTGLIWDF. The CDR3 DNA reads TGTGCCAGCAGCCGCGGGACAGGGTTGATTTGGGACTTC.

V is TRBV15 and J is TRBJ2-7, with 10 bases matching TRBD2. V was clipped by 4 bases and J by 3 bases; unmatched bases: 6. Germline CDR1 is LNHNV and CDR2 is YYDKDF (reference sequence). The CDR3 is made up of 15 amino acids. This CDR3 is CATSTSGRKNYEQYF. CDR3 in DNA: TGTGCCACCAGCACTAGCGGGAGAAAGAACTACGAGCAGTACTTC.

This clone was seen once. The chain joins TRBV2 to TRBJ2-3, with 10 nucleotides matching TRBD1. The junction had 6 bases not matched to a gene; V was cut back by 8 bases and J by 4 bases. The germline CDR1 and CDR2 sequences are SNHLY and FYNNEI. CDR3 length: 14 residues. CDR3: CASPGTGEPDTQYF. The CDR3 nucleotides are TGTGCCAGCCCCGGGACAGGGGAACCAGATACGCAGTATTTT.

The rearrangement uses TRBV18 and TRBJ2-7; tentatively, D is TRBD1 (7 bases). Per germline, CDR1 KGHSH and CDR2 LQKENI. This CDR3 region has 13 residues. V was shortened by 3 bases and J by 5 bases, with 11 bases between the two germline ends. The CDR3 region has the DNA TGTGCCAGCTCACCGCCAGGGGGGAACGAGCAGTACTTC. Its protein product is CASSPPGGNEQYF.

This clone occurred once. The chain joins TRBV28 to TRBJ1-1, with TRBD1 as a possible D gene (6 bases). The CDR3 is made up of 15 amino acids. Per the germline V gene, CDR1 is MDHEN and CDR2 is SYDVKM. Trimming cost V 8 bases and J 2 bases, with 18 bases left between them. CDR3 nucleotide sequence: TGTGCCAGCCTCCAAGGGGGGCCGCCAAACACTGAAGCTTTCTTT. The encoded protein is CASLQGGPPNTEAFF. Looking up the rest from reference TRBV28 and TRBJ1-1 gives the full variable domain: DVKVTQSSRYLVKRTGEKVFLECVQDMDHENMFWYRQDPGLGLRLIYFSYDVKMKEKGDIPEGYSVSREKKERFSLILESASTNQTSMYLCASLQGGPPNTEAFFGQGTRLTVV.

The rearrangement uses TRBV7-2 and TRBJ2-1, with 9 bases identical to TRBD1. With V trimmed by 5 bases and J by 6 bases, 14 bases remained unmatched. The germline CDR1 and CDR2 sequences are SGHTA and FQGNSA. The CDR3 spans 17 residues. DNA of the CDR3: TGTGCCAGCAGCCTTCCACCGGGACAGGGATTTCGCAATGAGCAGTTCTTC. Translation: CASSLPPGQGFRNEQFF.

The chain uses TRBV28 and TRBJ2-7; D not certain. CDR3 length equals 12 residues. Germline lookup yields CDR1 MDHEN and CDR2 SYDVKM. V gave up 7 bases and J gave up 0 bases, with 7 bases separating them. CDR3 sequence: CASTHLSYEQYF. The CDR3 DNA reads as TGTGCCAGCACCCATCTCTCCTACGAGCAGTACTTC. Supplemented by reference TRBV28 and TRBJ2-7, the full variable domain reads DVKVTQSSRYLVKRTGEKVFLECVQDMDHENMFWYRQDPGLGLRLIYFSYDVKMKEKGDIPEGYSVSREKKERFSLILESASTNQTSMYLCASTHLSYEQYFGPGTRLTVT.

The chain has TRBV6-5 and TRBJ1-1; possibly TRBD1 for D (5 bases). The CDR3 is 14 amino acids. The V end was cut by 5 bases, the J end by 4 bases, with 14 bases between. CDR1 and CDR2 from the germline V gene are MNHEY and SVGAGI. CDR3 residues: CASSRHQGTTEAFF. In nucleotides, the CDR3 is TGTGCCAGCAGTCGCCATCAAGGGACCACTGAAGCTTTCTTT.

This chain joins TRBV28 and TRBJ1-2, with a possible D match to TRBD1 (5 bases). The CDR3 is made up of 13 amino acids. Trimming stripped 5 bases from V and 5 bases from J, with 12 bases between. Germline CDR1 MDHEN, CDR2 SYDVKM. CDR3 sequence: CASSLSGPYGYTF. As DNA, the CDR3 is TGTGCCAGCAGTCTCTCGGGACCTTATGGCTACACCTTC.

CDR3 in DNA: TGCGCCAGCAGCCAACTAGCGGGAGGGTACAATGAGCAGTTCTTC. Its translation: CASSQLAGGYNEQFF. The V gene is TRBV5-1, the J gene TRBJ2-1; 13 bases map to TRBD2. The V gene's germline CDR1 is SGHRS and CDR2 YFSETQ. The CDR3 consists of 15 residues. The junction had 2 bases not matched to a gene; V was cut back by 4 bases and J by 4 bases.